The clone carrying this T cell receptor (beta chain) was recorded a few times. No antigen is known for it. The data originate from a study of beta chain features in type 1 diabetes. The study, taken as a whole, reports: Sequencing used cDNA, and cells with high TCR expression could therefore be over-represented.

Germline CDR1 GTSNPN, CDR2 SVGIG (reference sequence). This CDR3 contains 14 residues. Trimming cost V 0 bases and J 3 bases, with 9 bases left between them. cDNA synthesis used the whole RNA isolate, giving expressed TCRB sequences. The table came from immunoSEQ multiplex PCR; TCRdb's copy has only in-frame clones and leaves some out. This sample has under 400,000 clones, with roughly 12% found just once. Sequenced: naive CD4+ T cells from blood. V gene TRBV30 combines with J gene TRBJ1-5, with D perhaps TRBD1 (5 bases). This sequence was found in a man aged 18 to 35 in good health. DNA of the CDR3: TGTGCCTGGAGTGTATGGACAAACAATCAGCCCCAGCATTTT. Translation gives CAWSVWTNNQPQHF.